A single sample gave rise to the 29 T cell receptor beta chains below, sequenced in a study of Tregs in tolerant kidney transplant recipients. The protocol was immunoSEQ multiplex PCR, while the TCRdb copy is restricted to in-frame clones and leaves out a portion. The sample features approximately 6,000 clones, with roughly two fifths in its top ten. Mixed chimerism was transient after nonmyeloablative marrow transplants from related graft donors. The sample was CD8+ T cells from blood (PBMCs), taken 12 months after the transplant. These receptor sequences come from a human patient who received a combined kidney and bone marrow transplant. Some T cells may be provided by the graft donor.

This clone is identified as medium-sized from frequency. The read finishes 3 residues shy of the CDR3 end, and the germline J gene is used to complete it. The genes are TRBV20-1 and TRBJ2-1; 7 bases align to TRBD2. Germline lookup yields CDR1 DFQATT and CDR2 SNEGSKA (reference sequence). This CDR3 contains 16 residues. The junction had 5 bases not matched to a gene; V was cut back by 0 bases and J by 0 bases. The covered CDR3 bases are TGCAGTGCTAGAGATTACGGCGGGAGCTCCTACAATGAG. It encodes CSARDYGGSSYNE. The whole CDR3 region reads CSARDYGGSSYNEQFF.

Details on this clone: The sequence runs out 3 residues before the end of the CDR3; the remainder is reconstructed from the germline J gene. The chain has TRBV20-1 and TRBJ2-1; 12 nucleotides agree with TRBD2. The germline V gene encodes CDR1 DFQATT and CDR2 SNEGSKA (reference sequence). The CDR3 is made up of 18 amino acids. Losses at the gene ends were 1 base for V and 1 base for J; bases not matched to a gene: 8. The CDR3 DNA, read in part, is TGCAGTGCTAGAGTTCTAGGACTAGCGGGAATTTCCTACAATGAG. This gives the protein CSARVLGLAGISYNE. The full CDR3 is CSARVLGLAGISYNEQFF.

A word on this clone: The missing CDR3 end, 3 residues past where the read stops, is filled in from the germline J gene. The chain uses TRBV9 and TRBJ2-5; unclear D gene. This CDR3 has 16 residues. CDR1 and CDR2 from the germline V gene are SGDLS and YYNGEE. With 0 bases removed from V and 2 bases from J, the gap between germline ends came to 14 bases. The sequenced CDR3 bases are TGTGCCAGCAGCGTAGGTGTGAATTCCCTACAAGAGACC. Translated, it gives CASSVGVNSLQET. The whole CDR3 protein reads CASSVGVNSLQETQYF.

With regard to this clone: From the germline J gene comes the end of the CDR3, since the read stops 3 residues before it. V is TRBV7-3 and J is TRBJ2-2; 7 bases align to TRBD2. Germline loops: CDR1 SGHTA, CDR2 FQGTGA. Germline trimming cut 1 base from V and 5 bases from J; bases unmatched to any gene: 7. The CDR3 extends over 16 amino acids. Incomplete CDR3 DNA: TGTGCCAGCAGCTTAATCCTAGCGGAAGGAACCGGGGAG. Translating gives CASSLILAEGTGE. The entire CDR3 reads CASSLILAEGTGELFF. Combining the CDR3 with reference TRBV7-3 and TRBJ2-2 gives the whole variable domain GAGVSQTPSNKVTEKGKYVELRCDPISGHTALYWYRQSLGQGPEFLIYFQGTGAADDSGLPNDRFFAVRPEGSVSTLKIQRTERGDSAVYLCASSLILAEGTGELFFGEGSRLTVL.

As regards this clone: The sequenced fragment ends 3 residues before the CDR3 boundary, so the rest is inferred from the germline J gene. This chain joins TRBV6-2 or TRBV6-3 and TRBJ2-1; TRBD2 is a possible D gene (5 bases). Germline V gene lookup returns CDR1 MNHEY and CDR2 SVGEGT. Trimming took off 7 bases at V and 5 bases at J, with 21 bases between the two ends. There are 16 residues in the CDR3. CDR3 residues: CASTYRGLVRDNEQFF. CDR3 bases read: TGTGCCAGCACCTACCGAGGACTCGTCCGCGACAATGAG.

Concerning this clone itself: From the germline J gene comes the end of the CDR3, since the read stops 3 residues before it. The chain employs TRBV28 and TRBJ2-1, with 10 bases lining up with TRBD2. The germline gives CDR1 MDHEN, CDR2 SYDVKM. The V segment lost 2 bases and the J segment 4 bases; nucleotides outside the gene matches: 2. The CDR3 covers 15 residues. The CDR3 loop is CASSLLAGVYNEQFF. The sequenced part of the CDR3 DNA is TGTGCCAGCAGTTTACTAGCGGGGGTTTACAATGAG.

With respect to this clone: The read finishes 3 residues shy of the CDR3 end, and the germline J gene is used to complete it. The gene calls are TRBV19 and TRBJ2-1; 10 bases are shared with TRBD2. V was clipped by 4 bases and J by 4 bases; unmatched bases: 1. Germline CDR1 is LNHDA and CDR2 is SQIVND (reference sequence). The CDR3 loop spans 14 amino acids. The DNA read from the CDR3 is TGTGCCAGTAGTACAGCGGGAGGGTACAATGAG. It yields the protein CASSTAGGYNE. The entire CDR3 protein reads CASSTAGGYNEQFF.

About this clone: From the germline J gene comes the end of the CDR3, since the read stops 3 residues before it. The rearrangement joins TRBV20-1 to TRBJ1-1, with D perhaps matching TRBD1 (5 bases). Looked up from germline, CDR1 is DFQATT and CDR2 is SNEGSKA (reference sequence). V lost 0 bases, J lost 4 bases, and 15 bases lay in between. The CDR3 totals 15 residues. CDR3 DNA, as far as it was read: TGCAGTGCTAGAGAAAAGGGCAGGGAGGGCACTGAA. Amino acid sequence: CSAREKGREGTE. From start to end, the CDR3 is CSAREKGREGTEAFF.

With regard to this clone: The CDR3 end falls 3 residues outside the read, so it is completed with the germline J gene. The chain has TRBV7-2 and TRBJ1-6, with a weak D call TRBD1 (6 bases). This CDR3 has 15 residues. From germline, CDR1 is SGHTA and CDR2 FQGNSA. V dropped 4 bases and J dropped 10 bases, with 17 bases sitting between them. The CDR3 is CASSSERGGRSPLHF. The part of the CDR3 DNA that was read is TGTGCCAGCAGCTCGGAAAGGGGGGGTCGCTCACCC.

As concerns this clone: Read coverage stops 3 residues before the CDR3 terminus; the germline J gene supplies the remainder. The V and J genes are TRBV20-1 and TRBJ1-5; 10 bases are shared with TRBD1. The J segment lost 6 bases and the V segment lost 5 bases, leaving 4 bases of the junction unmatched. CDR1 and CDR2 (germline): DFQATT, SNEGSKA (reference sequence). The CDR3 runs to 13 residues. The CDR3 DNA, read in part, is TGCAGTGCTCCGGGACAGGGGACTCAGCCC. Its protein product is CSAPGQGTQP. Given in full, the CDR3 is CSAPGQGTQPQHF.

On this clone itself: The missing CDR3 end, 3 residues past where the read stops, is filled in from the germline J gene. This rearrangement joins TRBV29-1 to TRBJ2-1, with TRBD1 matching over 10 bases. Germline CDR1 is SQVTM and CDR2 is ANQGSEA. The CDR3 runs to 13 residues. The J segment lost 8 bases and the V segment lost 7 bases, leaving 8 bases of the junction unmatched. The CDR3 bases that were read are TGCAGCGCCGGACAGGGGGATAGCGATGAG. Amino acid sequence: CSAGQGDSDE. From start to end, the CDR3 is CSAGQGDSDEQFF.

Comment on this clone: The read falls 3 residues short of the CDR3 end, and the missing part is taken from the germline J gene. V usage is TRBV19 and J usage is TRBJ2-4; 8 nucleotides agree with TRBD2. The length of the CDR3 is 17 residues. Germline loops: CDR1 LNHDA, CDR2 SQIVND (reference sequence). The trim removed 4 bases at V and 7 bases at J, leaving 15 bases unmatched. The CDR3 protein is CASSTPRGGLNWNIQYF. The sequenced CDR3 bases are TGTGCCAGTAGTACGCCCCGGGGGGGGTTGAATTGGAACATT.

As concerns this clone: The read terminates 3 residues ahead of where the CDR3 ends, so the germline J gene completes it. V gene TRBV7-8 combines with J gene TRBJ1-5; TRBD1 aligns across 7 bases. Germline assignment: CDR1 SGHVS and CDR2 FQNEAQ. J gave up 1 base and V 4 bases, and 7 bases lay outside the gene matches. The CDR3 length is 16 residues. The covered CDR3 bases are TGTGCCAGCAGCTCCGACAGGGCGAACAGCAATCAGCCC. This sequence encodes CASSSDRANSNQP. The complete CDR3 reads CASSSDRANSNQPQHF.

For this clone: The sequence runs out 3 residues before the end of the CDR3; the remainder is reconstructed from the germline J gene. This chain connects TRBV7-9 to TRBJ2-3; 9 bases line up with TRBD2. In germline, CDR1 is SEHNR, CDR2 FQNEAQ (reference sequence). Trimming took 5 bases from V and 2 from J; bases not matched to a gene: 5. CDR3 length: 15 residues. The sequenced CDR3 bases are TGTGCCAGCAGCCCAGCTAGCGGGATCACAGATACG. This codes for CASSPASGITDT. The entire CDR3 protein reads CASSPASGITDTQYF.

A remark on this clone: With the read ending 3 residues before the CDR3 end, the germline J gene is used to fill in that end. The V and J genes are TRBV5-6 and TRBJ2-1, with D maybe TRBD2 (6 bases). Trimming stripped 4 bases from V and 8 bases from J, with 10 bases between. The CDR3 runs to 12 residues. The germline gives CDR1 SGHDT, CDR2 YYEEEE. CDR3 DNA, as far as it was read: TGTGCCAGCAGCCCGGGGGTGGATGAG. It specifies CASSPGVDE. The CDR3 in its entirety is CASSPGVDEQFF.

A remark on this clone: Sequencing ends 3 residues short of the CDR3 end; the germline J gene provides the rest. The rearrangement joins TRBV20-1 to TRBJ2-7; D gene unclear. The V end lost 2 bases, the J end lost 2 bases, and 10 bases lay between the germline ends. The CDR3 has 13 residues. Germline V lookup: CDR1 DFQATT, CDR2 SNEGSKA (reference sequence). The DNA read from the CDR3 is TGCAGTGCTAGATCAGGCCAGACCTACGAG. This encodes CSARSGQTYE. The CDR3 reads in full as CSARSGQTYEQYF.

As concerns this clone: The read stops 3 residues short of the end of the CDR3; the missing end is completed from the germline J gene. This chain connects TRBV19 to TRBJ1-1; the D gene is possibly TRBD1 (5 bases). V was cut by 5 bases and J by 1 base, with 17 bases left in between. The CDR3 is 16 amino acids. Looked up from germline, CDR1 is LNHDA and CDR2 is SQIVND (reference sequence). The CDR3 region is CASSVDSSWGNTEAFF. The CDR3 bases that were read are TGTGCCAGTAGTGTCGACAGCTCCTGGGGGAACACTGAA.

The covered CDR3 bases are TGTGCCAGCAGCCCCGGGACAGGGTTTTTGTATGAG. Encoded protein: CASSPGTGFLYE. The entire CDR3 protein reads CASSPGTGFLYEQFF. The chain couples TRBV7-3 to TRBJ2-1, with 9 bases that match TRBD1. The DNA ends 3 residues before the CDR3 does, and the rest of the CDR3 is filled in from the germline J gene. This CDR3 has 15 amino acids. Germline CDR1 SGHTA, CDR2 FQGTGA. The V gene end was trimmed by 5 bases and the J gene end by 8 bases; junction bases not matched to a gene: 10.

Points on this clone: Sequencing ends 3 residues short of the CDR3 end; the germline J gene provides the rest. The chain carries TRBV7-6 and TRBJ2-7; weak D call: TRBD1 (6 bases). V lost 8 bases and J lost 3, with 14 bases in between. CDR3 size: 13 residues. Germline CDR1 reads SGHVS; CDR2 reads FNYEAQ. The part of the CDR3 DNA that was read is TGTGCCAGCTCCCCGGGACAATTCTACGAG. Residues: CASSPGQFYE. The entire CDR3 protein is CASSPGQFYEQYF.

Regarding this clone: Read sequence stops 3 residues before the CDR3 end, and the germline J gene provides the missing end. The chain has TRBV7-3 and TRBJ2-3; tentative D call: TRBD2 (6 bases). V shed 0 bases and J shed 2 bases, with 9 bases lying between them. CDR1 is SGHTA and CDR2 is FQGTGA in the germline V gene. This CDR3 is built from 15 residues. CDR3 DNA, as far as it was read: TGTGCCAGCAGCTTAACGGGGGGACTCACAGATACG. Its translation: CASSLTGGLTDT. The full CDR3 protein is CASSLTGGLTDTQYF.

Partial CDR3 DNA: TGTGCCAGTAGTATTGGGCGTGGAACTGAA. It encodes CASSIGRGTE. The whole CDR3 is CASSIGRGTEAFF. The V and J genes are TRBV19 and TRBJ1-1; D is unclear. The sequence runs out 3 residues before the end of the CDR3; the remainder is reconstructed from the germline J gene. V dropped 3 bases and J dropped 5 bases, with 10 bases sitting between them. CDR3 length: 13 amino acids. Germline CDR1 is LNHDA and CDR2 is SQIVND (reference sequence).

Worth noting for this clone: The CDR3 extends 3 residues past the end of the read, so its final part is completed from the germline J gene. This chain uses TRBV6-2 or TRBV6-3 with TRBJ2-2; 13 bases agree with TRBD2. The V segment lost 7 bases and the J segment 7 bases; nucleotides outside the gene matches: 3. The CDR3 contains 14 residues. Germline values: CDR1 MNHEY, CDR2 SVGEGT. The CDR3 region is CASIGLAGDGELFF. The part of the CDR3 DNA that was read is TGTGCCAGCATCGGACTAGCGGGAGACGGGGAG.

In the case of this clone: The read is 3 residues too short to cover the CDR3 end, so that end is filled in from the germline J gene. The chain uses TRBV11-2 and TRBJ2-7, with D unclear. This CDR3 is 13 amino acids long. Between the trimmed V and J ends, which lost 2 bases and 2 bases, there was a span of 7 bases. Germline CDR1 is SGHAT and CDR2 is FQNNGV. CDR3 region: CASSLSPAYEQYF. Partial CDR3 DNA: TGTGCCAGCAGCTTAAGTCCGGCCTACGAG.

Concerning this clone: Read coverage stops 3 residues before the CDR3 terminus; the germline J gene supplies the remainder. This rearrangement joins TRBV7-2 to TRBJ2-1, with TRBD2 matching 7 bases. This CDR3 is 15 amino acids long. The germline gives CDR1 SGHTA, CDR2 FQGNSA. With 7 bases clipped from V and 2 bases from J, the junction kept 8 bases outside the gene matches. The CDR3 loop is CASTPGGRAYNEQFF. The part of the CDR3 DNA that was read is TGTGCCAGCACCCCGGGGGGTAGGGCCTACAATGAG. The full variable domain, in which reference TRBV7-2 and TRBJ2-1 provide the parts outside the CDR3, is GAGVSQSPSNKVTEKGKDVELRCDPISGHTALYWYRQSLGQGLEFLIYFQGNSAPDKSGLPSDRFSAERTGGSVSTLTIQRTQQEDSAVYLCASTPGGRAYNEQFFGPGTRLTVL.

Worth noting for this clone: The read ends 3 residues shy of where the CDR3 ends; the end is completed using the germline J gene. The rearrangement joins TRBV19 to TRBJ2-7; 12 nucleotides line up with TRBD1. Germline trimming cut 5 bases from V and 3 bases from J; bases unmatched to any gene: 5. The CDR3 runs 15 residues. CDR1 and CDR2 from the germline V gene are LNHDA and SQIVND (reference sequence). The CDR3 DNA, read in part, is TGTGCCAGTAGTCCGGGACAGGGGGCCCTCTACGAG. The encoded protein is CASSPGQGALYE. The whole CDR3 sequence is CASSPGQGALYEQYF.

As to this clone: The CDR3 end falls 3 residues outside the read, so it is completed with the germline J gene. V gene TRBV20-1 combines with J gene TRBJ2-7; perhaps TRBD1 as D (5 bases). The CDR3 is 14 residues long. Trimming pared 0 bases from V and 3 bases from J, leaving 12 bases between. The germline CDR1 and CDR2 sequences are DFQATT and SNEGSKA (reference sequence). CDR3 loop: CSARDLQESYEQYF. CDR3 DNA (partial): TGCAGTGCTAGAGATCTACAGGAAAGCTACGAG.

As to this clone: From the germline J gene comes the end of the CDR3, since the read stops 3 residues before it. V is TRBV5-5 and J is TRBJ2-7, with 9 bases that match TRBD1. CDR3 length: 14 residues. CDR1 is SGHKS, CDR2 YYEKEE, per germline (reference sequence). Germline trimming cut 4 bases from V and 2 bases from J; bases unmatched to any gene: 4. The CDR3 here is CASSGWTGAYEQYF. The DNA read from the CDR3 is TGTGCCAGCAGCGGATGGACAGGGGCCTACGAG. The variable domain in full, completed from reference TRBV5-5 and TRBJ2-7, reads DAGVTQSPTHLIKTRGQQVTLRCSPISGHKSVSWYQQVLGQGPQFIFQYYEKEERGRGNFPDRFSARQFPNYSSELNVNALLLGDSALYLCASSGWTGAYEQYFGPGTRLTVT.

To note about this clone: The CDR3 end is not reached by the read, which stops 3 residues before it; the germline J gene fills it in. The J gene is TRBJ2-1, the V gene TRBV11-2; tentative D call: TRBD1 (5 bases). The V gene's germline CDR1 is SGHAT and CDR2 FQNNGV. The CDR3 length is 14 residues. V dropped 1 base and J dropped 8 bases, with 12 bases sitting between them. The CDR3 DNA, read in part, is TGTGCCAGCAGCTTAGGACAGACCTGGGATGAG. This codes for CASSLGQTWDE. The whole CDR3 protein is CASSLGQTWDEQFF.

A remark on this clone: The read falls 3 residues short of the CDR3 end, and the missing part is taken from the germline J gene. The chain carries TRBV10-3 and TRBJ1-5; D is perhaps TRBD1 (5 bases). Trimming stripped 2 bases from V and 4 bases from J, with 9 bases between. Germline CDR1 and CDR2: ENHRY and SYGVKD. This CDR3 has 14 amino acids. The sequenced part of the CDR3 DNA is TGTGCCATCAGTGAGCAGCAGGGTAATCAGCCC. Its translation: CAISEQQGNQP. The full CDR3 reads CAISEQQGNQPQHF.